Presented here are 5 T cell receptor beta chains from one specimen sequenced in a study of T-cell reconstitution after alpha-beta-depleted transplantation in children (dated by TCRdb to the mid-2010s). Library construction relied on PCR. Instrument used: Illumina HiSeq 2500. Molecular barcoding was employed in the preparation of TCR libraries, with unique molecular identifiers being used to normalize TCRbeta repertoire quantification. TCRdb handled the public reads itself, with Q25 trimming in fastp and clone calling in MiXCR, and kept productive beta chains. Entries are consolidated by CDR3 protein sequence, retaining the most common genes and DNA. The sample yields roughly 610,000 distinct CDR3 sequences; about 10% were counted once. The ten largest make up about 4.2% of the sample. The source material was PBMCs from the stem cell graft donor, sampled from the stem cell graft. The receptors derive from a human donor who donated a stem cell graft to a child with acute myeloid leukemia.

This clonotype has more than one count but fewer than ten. The V call is TRBV5-1, the J call TRBJ2-5, with TRBD2 matching 10 bases. Germline V lookup: CDR1 SGHRS, CDR2 YFSETQ. The ends lost 0 bases at V and 5 bases at J; junction bases unmatched: 7. The CDR3 consists of 16 residues. The CDR3 nucleotides are TGCGCCAGCAGCTTGGGGCTAGCGGGAGTGGTTGAGACCCAGTACTTC. Encoded protein: CASSLGLAGVVETQYF.

This chain links TRBV7-9 with TRBJ2-3; the D gene is possibly TRBD1 (6 bases). Trimming removed 5 bases from V and 2 bases from J, with 17 bases in between. CDR3 length: 16 amino acids. Germline CDR1 SEHNR, CDR2 FQNEAQ (reference sequence). CDR3 protein: CASSPYAGTLTDTQYF. The CDR3 nucleotides are TGTGCCAGCAGCCCATACGCCGGGACACTCACAGATACGCAGTATTTT.

The gene calls are TRBV19 and TRBJ2-7; the match to TRBD1 covers 9 bases. Germline CDR1 and CDR2: LNHDA and SQIVND (reference sequence). V was pared by 3 bases and J by 3 bases, with 3 bases of the junction left unmatched. The CDR3 contains 14 residues. In nucleotides, the CDR3 is TGTGCCAGTAGTATCCGGGACAGGGACTACGAGCAGTACTTC. This gives the protein CASSIRDRDYEQYF.

This clonotype was picked up a small number of times. The J gene is TRBJ2-7, the V gene TRBV29-1; D ambiguous. In germline, CDR1 is SQVTM, CDR2 ANQGSEA. This CDR3 is built from 12 residues. Between the trimmed V and J ends, which lost 5 bases and 3 bases, there was a span of 11 bases. This CDR3 is CSVLTLGYEQYF. CDR3 DNA sequence: TGCAGCGTTTTAACTCTGGGCTACGAGCAGTACTTC.

The chain couples TRBV7-3 to TRBJ2-2; D is uncertain. The CDR3 loop spans 14 amino acids. Germline loops: CDR1 SGHTA, CDR2 FQGTGA. V lost 4 bases and J lost 1, with 7 bases in between. CDR3 bases: TGTGCCAGCAGCTCCCTAGGGAACACCGGGGAGCTGTTTTTT. It codes for CASSSLGNTGELFF.